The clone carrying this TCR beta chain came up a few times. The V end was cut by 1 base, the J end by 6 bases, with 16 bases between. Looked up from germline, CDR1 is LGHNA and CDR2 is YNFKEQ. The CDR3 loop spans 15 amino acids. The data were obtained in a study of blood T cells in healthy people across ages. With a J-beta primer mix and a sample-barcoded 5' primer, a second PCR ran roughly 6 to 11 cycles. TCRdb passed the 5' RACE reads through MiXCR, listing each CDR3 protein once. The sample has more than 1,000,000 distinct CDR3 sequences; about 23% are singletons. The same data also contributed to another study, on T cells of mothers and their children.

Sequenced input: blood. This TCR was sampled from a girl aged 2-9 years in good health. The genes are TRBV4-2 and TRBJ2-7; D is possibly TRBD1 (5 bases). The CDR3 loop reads CASSQGTSESREQYF. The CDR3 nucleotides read TGTGCCAGCAGCCAAGGGACATCCGAGTCCCGCGAGCAGTACTTC.